This TCR beta chain was sequenced for a study of cytotoxic CD8 clonotypes in ibrutinib-treated CLL. Turning to the study itself: Responses: roughly 25 partial, 2 complete; after median around 70 months, around 15 stayed remitted, roughly 12 progressed. Response samples were taken after a median about eleven months of treatment, range 6 to 36.

The study, taken as a whole, reports: Clonality showed a rise at ibrutinib response that reversed toward baseline at progression.

Germline V gives CDR1 WSHSY, CDR2 SAAADI. The CDR3 is made up of 14 amino acids. V was cut by 5 bases and J by 5 bases, with 15 bases left in between. The table lists this clone with a few counts. Its antigen is unidentified. Assay: immunoSEQ multiplex PCR; the TCRdb copy retains only in-frame clones and omits some. The data show under 300,000 clones, 70% seen once. The source of this sequence is a human donor with chronic lymphocytic leukemia. The rearrangement joins TRBV10-2 to TRBJ2-5, with D perhaps TRBD1 (8 bases). This specimen was PBMCs, taken after 24 months of ibrutinib treatment. The DNA of the CDR3 is TGCGCCAGCAGTACACAGGGGGGGCAGGAGACCCAGTACTTC. Protein sequence: CASSTQGGQETQYF.